The T cell receptor beta chain under discussion was sequenced for a study of blood T cell repertoires in COVID-19. In the source study's methods: Amplification from reference gene primers served as the basis for estimated nucleated cell counts. Sequenced by immunoSEQ multiplex PCR; TCRdb stores in-frame clones only, minus some. V and J calls and clone size are those listed in that table; D and trimming were worked out from the DNA. Of about 70,000 clones in the sample, around 87% were seen once. CDR3 size: 15 residues. With 4 bases removed from V and 0 bases from J, the gap between germline ends came to 7 bases. The V gene's germline CDR1 is LGHNA and CDR2 YSLEER.

This TCR was sampled from a human donor in a cohort sampled during active COVID-19. The V gene is TRBV4-3, the J gene TRBJ1-6; D uncertain. Source material: peripheral blood. The CDR3 nucleotides read TGCGCCAGCAGCCCCGAGAGCTCCTATAATTCACCCCTCCACTTT. Its protein is CASSPESSYNSPLHF.